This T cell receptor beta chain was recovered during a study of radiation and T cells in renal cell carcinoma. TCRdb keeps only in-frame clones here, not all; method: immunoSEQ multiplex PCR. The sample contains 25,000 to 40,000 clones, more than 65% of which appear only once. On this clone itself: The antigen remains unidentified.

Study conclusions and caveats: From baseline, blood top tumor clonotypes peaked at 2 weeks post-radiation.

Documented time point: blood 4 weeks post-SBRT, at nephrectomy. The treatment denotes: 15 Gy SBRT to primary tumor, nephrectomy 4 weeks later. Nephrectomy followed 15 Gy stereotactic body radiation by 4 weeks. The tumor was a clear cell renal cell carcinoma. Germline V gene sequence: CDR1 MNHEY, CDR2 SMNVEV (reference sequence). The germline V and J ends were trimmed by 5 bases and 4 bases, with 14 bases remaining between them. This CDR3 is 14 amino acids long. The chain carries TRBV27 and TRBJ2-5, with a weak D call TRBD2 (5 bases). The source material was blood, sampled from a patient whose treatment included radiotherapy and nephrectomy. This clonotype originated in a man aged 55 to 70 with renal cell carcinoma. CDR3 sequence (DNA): TGTGCCAGCAGTCAAGTTCGGGGAGTAGAGACCCAGTACTTC. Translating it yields CASSQVRGVETQYF.